This TCR beta chain was recorded in a study of T cells in Graves' hyperthyroidism and ophthalmopathy. Germline trimming cut 6 bases from V and 7 bases from J; bases unmatched to any gene: 7. There are 13 residues in the CDR3. CDR1 and CDR2 (germline): SNHLY, FYNNEI. This clonotype was counted at least ten times. RNA transcripts yielded amplified TCR beta CDR3 regions. The HTBI primer set served for first-round RT-PCR of the TCR CDR3. TCRdb itself ran the multiplex PCR reads through MiXCR, one entry per CDR3 protein. The sample holds 600,000 or so distinct CDR3 sequences, under 20% seen once. The hyperthyroidism was newly diagnosed and had lasted under 2 months; the patients were aged 18 to 65. Clinical symptoms, serum thyroxine, TRAb, thyroid ultrasound and orbital computed tomography established diagnosis.

This TCR came from a woman aged 25 to 39 with Graves' hyperthyroidism. The sequencing input was blood. The chain couples TRBV2 to TRBJ2-7; 9 bases are a match to TRBD1. The CDR3 is CASRPRDRDEQYF. The CDR3 nucleotides are TGTGCCAGCAGGCCCCGGGACAGGGATGAGCAGTACTTC.